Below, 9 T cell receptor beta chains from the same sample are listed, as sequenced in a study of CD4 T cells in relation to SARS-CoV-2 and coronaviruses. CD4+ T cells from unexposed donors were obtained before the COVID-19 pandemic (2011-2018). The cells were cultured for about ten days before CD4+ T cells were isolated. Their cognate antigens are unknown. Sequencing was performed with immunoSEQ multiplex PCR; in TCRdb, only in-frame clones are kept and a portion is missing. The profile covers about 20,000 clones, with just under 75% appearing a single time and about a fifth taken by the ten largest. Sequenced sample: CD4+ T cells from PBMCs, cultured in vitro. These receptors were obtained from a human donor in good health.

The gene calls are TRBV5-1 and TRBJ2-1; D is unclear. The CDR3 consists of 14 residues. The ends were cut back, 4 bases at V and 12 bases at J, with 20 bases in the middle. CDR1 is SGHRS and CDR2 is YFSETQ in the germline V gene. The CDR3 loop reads CASSPPMDQASQFF. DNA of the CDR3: TGCGCCAGCAGCCCCCCTATGGACCAGGCTTCGCAGTTCTTC.

In nucleotides, the CDR3 is TGTGCCAGCAGCGTAGATGGAGGGAGTATCTATGGCTACACCTTC. As protein: CASSVDGGSIYGYTF. The chain has TRBV9 and TRBJ1-2; unclear D gene. Germline V CDR1 and CDR2: SGDLS, YYNGEE. Trimming left V 0 bases short and J 4 bases short, with 13 bases between. The length of the CDR3 is 15 residues.

CDR3 region: CAYSDSGNTIYF. In DNA, the CDR3 is TGTGCCTACTCAGACTCTGGAAACACCATATATTTT. The rearrangement joins TRBV25-1 to TRBJ1-3; D not certain. This CDR3 has 12 residues. Germline CDR1 is MGHDK and CDR2 is SYGVNS. Trimming shortened V by 11 bases and J by 0 bases, and 8 bases separated the two germline ends.

In DNA form, the CDR3 reads TGTGCCAGTAGTATTCGTGGGGGAAGGTCTGGGGCCAACGTCCTGACTTTC. Its translation: CASSIRGGRSGANVLTF. The gene calls are TRBV19 and TRBJ2-6; possibly TRBD1 or TRBD2 for D (5 bases each). V dropped 3 bases and J dropped 1 base, with 13 bases sitting between them. The CDR3 consists of 17 residues. Germline V CDR1 and CDR2: LNHDA, SQIVND (reference sequence).

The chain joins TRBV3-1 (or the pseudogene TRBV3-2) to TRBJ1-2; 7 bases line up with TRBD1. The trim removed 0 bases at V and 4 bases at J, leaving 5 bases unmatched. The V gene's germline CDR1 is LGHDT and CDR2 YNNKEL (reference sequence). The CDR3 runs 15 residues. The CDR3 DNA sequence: TGTGCCAGCAGCCAAGATGAACAGGGGATCTATGGCTACACCTTC. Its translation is CASSQDEQGIYGYTF.

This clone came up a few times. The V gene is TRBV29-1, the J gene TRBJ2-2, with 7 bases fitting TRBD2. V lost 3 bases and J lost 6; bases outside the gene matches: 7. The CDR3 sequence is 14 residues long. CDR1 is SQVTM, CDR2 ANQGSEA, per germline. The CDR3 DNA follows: TGCAGCGTTGACGGGGGGATTAGCCCCGGGGAGCTGTTTTTT. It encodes CSVDGGISPGELFF.

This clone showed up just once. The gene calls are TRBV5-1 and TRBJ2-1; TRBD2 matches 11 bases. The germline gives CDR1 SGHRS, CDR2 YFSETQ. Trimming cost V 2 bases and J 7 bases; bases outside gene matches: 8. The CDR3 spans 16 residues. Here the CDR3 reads CASSLTGTSGGNEQFF. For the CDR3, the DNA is TGCGCCAGCAGCTTAACAGGGACTAGCGGCGGAAATGAGCAGTTCTTC.

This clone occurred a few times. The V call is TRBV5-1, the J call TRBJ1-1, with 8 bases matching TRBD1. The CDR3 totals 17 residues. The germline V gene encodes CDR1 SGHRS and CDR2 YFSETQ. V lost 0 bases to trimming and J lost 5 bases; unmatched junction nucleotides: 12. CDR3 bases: TGCGCCAGCAGCTTGGCGCCCCCGACAGGGGCGGGAACTGAAGCTTTCTTT. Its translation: CASSLAPPTGAGTEAFF.

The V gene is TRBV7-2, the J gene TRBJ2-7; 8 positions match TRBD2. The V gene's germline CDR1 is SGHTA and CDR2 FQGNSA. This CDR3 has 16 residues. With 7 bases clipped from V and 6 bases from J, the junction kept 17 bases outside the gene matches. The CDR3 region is CASNPGTSLGLGEQYF. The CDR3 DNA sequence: TGTGCCAGCAACCCCGGGACTAGTCTCGGGTTGGGCGAGCAGTACTTC.